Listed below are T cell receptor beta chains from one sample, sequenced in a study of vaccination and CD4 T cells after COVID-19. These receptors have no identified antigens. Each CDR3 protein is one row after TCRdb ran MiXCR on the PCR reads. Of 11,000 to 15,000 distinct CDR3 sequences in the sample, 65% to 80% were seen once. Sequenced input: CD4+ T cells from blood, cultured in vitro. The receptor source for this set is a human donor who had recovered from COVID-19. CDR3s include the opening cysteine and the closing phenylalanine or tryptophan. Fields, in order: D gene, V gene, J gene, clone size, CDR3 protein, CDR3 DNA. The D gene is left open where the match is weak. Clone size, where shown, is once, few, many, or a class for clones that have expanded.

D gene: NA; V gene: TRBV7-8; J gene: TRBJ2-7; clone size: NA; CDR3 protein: CASSLGELASYEQYF; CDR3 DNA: TGTGCCAGCAGCTTAGGGGAACTTGCGTCCTACGAGCAGTACTTC
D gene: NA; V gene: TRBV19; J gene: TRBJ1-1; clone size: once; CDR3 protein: CATTLVTEAFF; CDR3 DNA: TGTGCCACCACGTTAGTGACTGAAGCTTTCTTT
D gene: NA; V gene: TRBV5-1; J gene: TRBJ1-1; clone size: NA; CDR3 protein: CASSLSAGSGTEAFF; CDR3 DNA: TGCGCCAGCAGCTTGTCAGCAGGGTCCGGGACTGAAGCTTTCTTT
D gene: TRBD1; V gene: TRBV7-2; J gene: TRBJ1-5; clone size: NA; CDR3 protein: CASSHPLGTGGSQPQHF; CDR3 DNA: TGTGCCAGCAGCCACCCCTTGGGGACAGGGGGGAGTCAGCCCCAGCATTTT
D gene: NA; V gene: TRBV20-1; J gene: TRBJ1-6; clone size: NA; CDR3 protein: CSARDRGRSYNSPLHF; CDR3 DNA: TGCAGTGCTAGAGATCGAGGCCGGTCCTATAATTCACCCCTCCACTTT
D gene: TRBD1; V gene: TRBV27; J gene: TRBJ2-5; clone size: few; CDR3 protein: CASRRDRAETQYF; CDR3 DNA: TGTGCCAGCAGACGAGACAGGGCGGAGACCCAGTACTTC
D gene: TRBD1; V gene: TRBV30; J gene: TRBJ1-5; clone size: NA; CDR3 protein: CAWSPRQGTQHF; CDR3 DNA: TGTGCCTGGAGTCCCCGACAGGGGACCCAGCATTTT
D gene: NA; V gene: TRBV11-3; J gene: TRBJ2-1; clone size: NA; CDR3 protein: CASSPNPGSYNEQFF; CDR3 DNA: TGTGCCAGCAGCCCGAACCCGGGTTCCTACAATGAGCAGTTCTTC
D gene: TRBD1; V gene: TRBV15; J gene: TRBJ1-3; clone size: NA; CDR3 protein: CATSRALGGASGNTIYF; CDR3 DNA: TGTGCCACCAGCAGAGCCTTAGGGGGCGCTTCTGGAAACACCATATATTTT
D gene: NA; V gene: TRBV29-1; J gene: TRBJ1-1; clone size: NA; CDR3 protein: CSVIRTVMNTEAFF; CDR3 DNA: TGCAGCGTGATAAGGACAGTTATGAACACTGAAGCTTTCTTT
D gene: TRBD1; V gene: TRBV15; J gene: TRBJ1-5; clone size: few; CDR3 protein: CATGPGQGSNQPQHF; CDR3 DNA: TGTGCCACGGGGCCGGGACAGGGTAGCAATCAGCCCCAGCATTTT
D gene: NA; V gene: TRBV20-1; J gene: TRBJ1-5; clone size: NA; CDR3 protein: CSARDGINRGRGSSNQPQHF; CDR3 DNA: TGCAGTGCTAGGGACGGGATCAACAGAGGTCGAGGGTCTAGCAATCAGCCCCAGCATTTT
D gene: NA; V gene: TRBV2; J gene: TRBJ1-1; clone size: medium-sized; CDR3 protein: CASTFSPRGGTEAFF; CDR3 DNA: TGTGCCAGCACTTTCTCCCCCAGGGGAGGCACTGAAGCTTTCTTT
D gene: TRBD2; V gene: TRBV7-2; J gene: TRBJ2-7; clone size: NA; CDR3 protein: CASSSRAGGTYEQYF; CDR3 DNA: TGTGCCAGCAGCTCGCGAGCGGGAGGAACCTACGAGCAGTACTTC
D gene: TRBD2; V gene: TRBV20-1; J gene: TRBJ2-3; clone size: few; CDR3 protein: CSAEGTSGIDTQYF; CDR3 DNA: TGCAGTGCGGAAGGGACTAGCGGAATAGATACGCAGTATTTT
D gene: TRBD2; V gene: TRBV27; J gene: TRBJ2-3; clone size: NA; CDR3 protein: CASSLQQRDDTQYF; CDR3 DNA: TGTGCCAGCAGTCTGCAACAGCGGGATGATACGCAGTATTTT
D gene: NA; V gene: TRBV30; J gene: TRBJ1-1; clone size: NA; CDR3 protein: CAAQGSSEAFF; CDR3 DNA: TGTGCCGCGCAGGGCTCCTCTGAAGCTTTCTTT
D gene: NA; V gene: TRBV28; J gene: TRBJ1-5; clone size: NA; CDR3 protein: CASTILDQPQHF; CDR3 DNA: TGTGCCAGCACCATACTTGATCAGCCCCAGCATTTT
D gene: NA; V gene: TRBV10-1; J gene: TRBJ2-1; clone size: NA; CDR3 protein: CASSDPGVEQFF; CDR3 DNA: TGCGCCAGCAGTGATCCCGGGGTTGAGCAGTTCTTC
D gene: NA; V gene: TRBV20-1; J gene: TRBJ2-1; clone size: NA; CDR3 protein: CSHLSGSSYNEQFF; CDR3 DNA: TGCAGCCATCTAAGTGGAAGCTCCTACAATGAGCAGTTCTTC
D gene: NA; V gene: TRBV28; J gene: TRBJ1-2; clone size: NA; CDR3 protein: CASSVRTEMGYTF; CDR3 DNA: TGTGCCAGCAGTGTAAGGACAGAGATGGGCTACACCTTC
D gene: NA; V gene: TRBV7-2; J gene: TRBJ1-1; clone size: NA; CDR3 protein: CASSLDSLGSTEAFF; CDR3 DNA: TGTGCCAGCAGCTTAGACAGCCTGGGTAGCACTGAAGCTTTCTTT
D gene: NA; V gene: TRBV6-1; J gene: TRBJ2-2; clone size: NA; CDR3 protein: CASTLFIRTGPTGRYTGELFF; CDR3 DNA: TGTGCCAGCACCCTCTTCATTCGGACAGGTCCCACGGGGAGGTACACCGGGGAGCTGTTTTTT
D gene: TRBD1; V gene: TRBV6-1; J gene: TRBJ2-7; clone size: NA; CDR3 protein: CASRGTVAYEQYF; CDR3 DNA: TGTGCCAGCAGAGGGACAGTAGCCTACGAGCAGTACTTC
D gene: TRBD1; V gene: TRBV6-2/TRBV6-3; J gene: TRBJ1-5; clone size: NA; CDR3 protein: CASSYSDRAGNQPQHF; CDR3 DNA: TGTGCCAGCAGTTACTCGGACAGGGCGGGCAATCAGCCCCAGCATTTT
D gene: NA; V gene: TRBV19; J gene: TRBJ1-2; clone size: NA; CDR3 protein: CASSPSSQGFQSLYGYTF; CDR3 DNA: TGTGCCAGTAGTCCCTCCTCACAGGGCTTCCAAAGTCTCTATGGCTACACCTTC
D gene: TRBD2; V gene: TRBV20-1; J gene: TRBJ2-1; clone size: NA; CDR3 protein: CSARDPTQTSGIYNEQFF; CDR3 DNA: TGCAGTGCTAGAGACCCAACCCAGACTAGCGGGATCTACAATGAGCAGTTCTTC
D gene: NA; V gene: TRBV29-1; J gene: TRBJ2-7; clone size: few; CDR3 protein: CSAGRTYEQYF; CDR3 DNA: TGCAGCGCCGGACGGACCTACGAGCAGTACTTC
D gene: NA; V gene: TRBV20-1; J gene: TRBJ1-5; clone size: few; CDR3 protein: CSARGGSSNQPQHF; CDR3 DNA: TGCAGTGCTAGAGGGGGCAGCAGCAATCAGCCCCAGCATTTT
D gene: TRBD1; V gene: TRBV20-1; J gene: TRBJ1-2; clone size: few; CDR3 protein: CSARGPRDSNYGYTF; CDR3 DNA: TGCAGTGCTAGGGGACCTCGGGACAGTAACTATGGCTACACCTTC
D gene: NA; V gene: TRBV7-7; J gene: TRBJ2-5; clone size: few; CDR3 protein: CASSPRGETQYF; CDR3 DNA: TGTGCCAGCAGCCCTCGGGGGGAGACCCAGTACTTC
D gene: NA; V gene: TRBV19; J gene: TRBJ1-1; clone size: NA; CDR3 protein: CASSISPRGEAFF; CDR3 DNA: TGTGCCAGTAGTATAAGCCCACGGGGAGAAGCTTTCTTT
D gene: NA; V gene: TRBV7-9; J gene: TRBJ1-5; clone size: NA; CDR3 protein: CASSLGQASNQPQHF; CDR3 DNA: TGTGCCAGCAGCCTGGGGCAGGCCAGCAATCAGCCCCAGCATTTT
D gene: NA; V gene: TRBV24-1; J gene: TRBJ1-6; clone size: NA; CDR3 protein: CATRTDTNNSPLHF; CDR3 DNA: TGTGCCACCCGAACAGACACTAATAATTCACCCCTCCACTTT
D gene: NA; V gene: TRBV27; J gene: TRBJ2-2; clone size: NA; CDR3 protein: CASSRIASLPGELFF; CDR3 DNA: TGTGCCAGCAGTCGAATTGCCTCCCTCCCCGGGGAGCTGTTTTTT
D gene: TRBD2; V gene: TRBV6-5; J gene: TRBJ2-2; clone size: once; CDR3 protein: CASSYSVASGATGELFF; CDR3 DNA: TGTGCCAGCAGTTACTCTGTCGCTAGCGGAGCCACCGGGGAGCTGTTTTTT
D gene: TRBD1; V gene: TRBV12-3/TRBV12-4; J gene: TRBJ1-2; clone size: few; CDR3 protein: CASSGGGTGGGRYGYTF; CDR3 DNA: TGTGCCAGCAGTGGTGGAGGGACAGGGGGCGGCCGCTATGGCTACACCTTC
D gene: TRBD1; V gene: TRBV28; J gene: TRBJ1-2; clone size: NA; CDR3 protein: CASSLGRIGVRGQGYGYTF; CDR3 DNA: TGTGCCAGCAGTTTAGGAAGGATCGGGGTCAGGGGGCAGGGCTATGGCTACACCTTC
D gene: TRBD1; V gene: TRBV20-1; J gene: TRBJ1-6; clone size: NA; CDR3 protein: CSARAGTGDNSPLHF; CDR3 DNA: TGCAGTGCTAGAGCGGGGACAGGGGATAATTCACCCCTCCACTTT
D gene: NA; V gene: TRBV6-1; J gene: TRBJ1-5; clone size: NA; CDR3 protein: CASRGGDQPQHF; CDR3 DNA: TGTGCCAGCAGGGGAGGGGATCAGCCCCAGCATTTT
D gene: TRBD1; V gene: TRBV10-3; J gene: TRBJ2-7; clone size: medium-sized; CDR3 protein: CAISDRADYEQYF; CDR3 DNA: TGTGCCATCAGCGACAGGGCGGACTACGAGCAGTACTTC
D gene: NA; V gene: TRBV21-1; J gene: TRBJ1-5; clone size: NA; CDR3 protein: CASSKGWPQHF; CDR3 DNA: TGTGCCAGCAGCAAAGGTTGGCCCCAGCATTTT
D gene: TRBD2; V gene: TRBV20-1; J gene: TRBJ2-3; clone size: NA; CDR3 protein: CRPAGGNTDTQYF; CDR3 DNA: TGCAGGCCAGCGGGAGGGAACACAGATACGCAGTATTTT
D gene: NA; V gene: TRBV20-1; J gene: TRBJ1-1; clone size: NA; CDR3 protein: CSARPGAGNTEAFF; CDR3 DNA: TGCAGTGCTAGACCGGGGGCGGGAAACACTGAAGCTTTCTTT
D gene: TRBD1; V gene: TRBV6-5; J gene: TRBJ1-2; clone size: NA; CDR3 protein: CASSYSGQGMGYTF; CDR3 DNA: TGTGCCAGCAGTTACTCGGGACAGGGGATGGGCTACACCTTC
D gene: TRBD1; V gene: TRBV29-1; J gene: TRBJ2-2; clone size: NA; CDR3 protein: CSGKGAVGTGELFF; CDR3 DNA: TGCAGCGGGAAGGGGGCGGTGGGGACCGGGGAGCTGTTTTTT
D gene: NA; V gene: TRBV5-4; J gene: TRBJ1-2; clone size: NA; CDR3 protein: CASSSSRSHGYTF; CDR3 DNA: TGTGCCAGCAGCTCATCTCGGTCCCATGGCTACACCTTC
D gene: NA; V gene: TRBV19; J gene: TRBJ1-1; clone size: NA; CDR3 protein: CASSIGPINTEAFF; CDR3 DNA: TGTGCCAGTAGTATAGGTCCGATCAACACTGAAGCTTTCTTT
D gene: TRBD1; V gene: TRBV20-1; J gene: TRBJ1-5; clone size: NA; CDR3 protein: CSARKQGASGQPQHF; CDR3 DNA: TGCAGTGCTCGCAAACAGGGGGCCTCGGGGCAGCCCCAGCATTTT
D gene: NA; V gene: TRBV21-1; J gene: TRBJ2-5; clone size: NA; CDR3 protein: CASSVQVQETQYF; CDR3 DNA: TGTGCCAGCAGCGTACAGGTCCAAGAGACCCAGTACTTC
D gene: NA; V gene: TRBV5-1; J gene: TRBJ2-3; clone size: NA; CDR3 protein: CASSLWGQKIVSETTDTQYF; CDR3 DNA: TGCGCCAGCAGCTTGTGGGGACAAAAGATTGTGTCCGAAACTACAGATACGCAGTATTTT
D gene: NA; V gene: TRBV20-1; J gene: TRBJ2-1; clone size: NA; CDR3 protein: CSAHYSRDEQFF; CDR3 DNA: TGCAGTGCCCACTATAGCAGAGATGAGCAGTTCTTC
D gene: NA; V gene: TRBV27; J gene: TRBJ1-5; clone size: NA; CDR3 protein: CASSLVAQVGHNQPQHF; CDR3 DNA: TGTGCCAGCAGCCTAGTGGCACAAGTGGGCCACAATCAGCCCCAGCATTTT
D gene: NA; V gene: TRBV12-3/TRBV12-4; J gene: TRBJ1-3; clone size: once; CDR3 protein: CASSPGLYSGNTIYF; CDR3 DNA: TGTGCCAGCAGCCCAGGGTTGTACTCTGGAAACACCATATATTTT
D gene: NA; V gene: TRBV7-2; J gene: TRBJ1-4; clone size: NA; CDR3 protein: CASSLVEGKLFF; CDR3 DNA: TGTGCCAGCAGCTTAGTCGAGGGTAAACTGTTTTTT
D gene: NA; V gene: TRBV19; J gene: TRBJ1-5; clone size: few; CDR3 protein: CASNGDREGGRVPQHF; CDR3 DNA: TGTGCCAGTAATGGAGATAGAGAAGGGGGTAGGGTGCCCCAGCATTTT
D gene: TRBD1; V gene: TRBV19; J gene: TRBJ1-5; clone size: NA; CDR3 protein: CASSIQTSGGQPQHF; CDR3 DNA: TGTGCCAGTAGTATACAAACTTCAGGGGGCCAGCCCCAGCATTTT